This T cell receptor beta chain was identified in a study of cytotoxic CD8 clonotypes in ibrutinib-treated CLL. In germline, CDR1 is MGHDK, CDR2 SYGVNS. Between the trimmed V and J ends, which lost 2 bases and 4 bases, there was a span of 8 bases. There are 13 residues in the CDR3. Whole-study findings and limits: Public clonotypes proved infrequent, and on treatment they shrank or remained steady. Elevated clonality accompanied ibrutinib response, with a return toward baseline values at progression.

This table comes from immunoSEQ multiplex PCR, and its TCRdb copy is limited to in-frame clones, with some not included. The top ten hold approximately 6% of the sample, which has about 300,000 clones, 60% to 80% seen once. Comments on this clone: Its antigen is currently unknown.

J is TRBJ1-2 and V is TRBV25-1, with D unresolved. This sequence originates from a human donor with chronic lymphocytic leukemia. Sequenced here: PBMCs, sampled after 36 months of ibrutinib treatment. The CDR3 loop is CASSETTVYGYTF. CDR3 sequence (DNA): TGTGCCAGCAGTGAAACGACGGTCTATGGCTACACCTTC.